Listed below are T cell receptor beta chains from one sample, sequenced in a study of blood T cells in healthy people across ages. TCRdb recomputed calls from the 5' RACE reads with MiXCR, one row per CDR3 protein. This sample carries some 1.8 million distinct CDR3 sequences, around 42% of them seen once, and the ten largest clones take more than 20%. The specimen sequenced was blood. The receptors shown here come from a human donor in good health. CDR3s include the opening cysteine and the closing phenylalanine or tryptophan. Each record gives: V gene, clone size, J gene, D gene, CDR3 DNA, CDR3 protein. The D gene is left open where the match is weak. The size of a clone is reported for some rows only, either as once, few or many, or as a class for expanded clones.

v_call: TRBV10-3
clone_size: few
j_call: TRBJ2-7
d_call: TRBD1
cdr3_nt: TGTGCCATCAGCGTCGGGACAGGGACCTCCTACGAGCAGTACTTC
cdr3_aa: CAISVGTGTSYEQYF

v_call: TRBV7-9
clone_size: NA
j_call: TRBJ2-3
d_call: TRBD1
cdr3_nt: TGTGCCAGCAGCTCGGGACAGAGAAGCACAGATACGCAGTATTTT
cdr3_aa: CASSSGQRSTDTQYF

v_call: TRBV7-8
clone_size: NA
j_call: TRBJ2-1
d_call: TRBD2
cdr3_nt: TGTGCCAGCAGCCCGGGACTAGCGGGGGGTATGAGCTCCTACAATGAGCAGTTCTTC
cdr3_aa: CASSPGLAGGMSSYNEQFF

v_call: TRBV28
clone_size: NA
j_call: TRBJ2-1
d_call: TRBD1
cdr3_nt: TGTGCCAGCACTGGGACAGGGGCGGATGAGCAGTTCTTC
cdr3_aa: CASTGTGADEQFF

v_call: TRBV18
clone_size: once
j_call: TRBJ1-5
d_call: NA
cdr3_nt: TGTGCCAGCTCATCCCAAGGAGGGGGGGATCAGCCCCAGCATTTT
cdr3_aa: CASSSQGGGDQPQHF

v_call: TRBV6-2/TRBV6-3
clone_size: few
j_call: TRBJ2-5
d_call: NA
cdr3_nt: TGTGCCAGCAGCACGTTGCGGGGAGGTGGTGAGACCCAGTACTTC
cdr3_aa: CASSTLRGGGETQYF

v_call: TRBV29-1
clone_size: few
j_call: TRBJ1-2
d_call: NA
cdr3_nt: TGCAGCGTTGAGGGGGCGAAGGGGAACTATGGCTACACCTTC
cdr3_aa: CSVEGAKGNYGYTF

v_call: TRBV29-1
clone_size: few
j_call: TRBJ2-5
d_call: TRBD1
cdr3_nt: TGCAGCGTTGGACGGGACAGGGGTGAGACCCAGTACTTC
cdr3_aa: CSVGRDRGETQYF

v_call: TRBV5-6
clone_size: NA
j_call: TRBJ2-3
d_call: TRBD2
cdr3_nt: TGTGCCAGCAGCTTCCCCTCGGGAGCGGGGGGGATCACAGATACGCAGTATTTT
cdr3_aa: CASSFPSGAGGITDTQYF

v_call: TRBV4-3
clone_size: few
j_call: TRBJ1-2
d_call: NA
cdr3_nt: TGCGCCAGCAGCCAAGGAGCCGGGGATGGCTACACCTTC
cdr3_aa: CASSQGAGDGYTF

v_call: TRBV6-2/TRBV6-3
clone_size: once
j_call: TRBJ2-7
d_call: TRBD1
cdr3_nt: TGTGCCAGCAGCGACCGGACAGGGGCTTCCTACGAGCAGTACTTC
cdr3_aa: CASSDRTGASYEQYF

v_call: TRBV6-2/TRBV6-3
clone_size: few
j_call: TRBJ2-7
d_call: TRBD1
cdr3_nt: TGTGCCAGCAGTTACTCGAGGTCAGGGACAGACTACGAGCAGTACTTC
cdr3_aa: CASSYSRSGTDYEQYF

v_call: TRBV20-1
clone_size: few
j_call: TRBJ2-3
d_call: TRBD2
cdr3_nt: TGCAGTGCGCAGATAAGGACTAGCGGGGGTTGGGCGCAGTATTTT
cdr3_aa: CSAQIRTSGGWAQYF

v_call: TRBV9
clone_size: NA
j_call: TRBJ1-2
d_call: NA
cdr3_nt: TGTGCCAGCAGCCCCCATTCTCGTGAGAACTATGGCTACACCTTC
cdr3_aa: CASSPHSRENYGYTF

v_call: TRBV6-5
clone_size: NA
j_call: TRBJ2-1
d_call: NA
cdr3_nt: TGTGCCAGCAGTTCCACGGGGGCGGGGGCTTACAATGAGCAGTTCTTC
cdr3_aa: CASSSTGAGAYNEQFF

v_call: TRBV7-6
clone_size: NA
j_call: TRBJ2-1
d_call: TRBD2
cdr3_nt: TGTGCCAGCAGCGCCAGAACTAGCGGGGGGGATTCACCTTACAATGAGCAGTTCTTC
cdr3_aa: CASSARTSGGDSPYNEQFF

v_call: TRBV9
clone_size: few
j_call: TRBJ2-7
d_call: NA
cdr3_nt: TGTGCCAGCAGCCCCACCCAATACGGGGCCTACGAGCAGTACTTC
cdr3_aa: CASSPTQYGAYEQYF

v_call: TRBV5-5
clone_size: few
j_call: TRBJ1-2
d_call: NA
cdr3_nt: TGTGCCAGCAGCTTGATTGACACGTCGGGTAACTATGGCTACACCTTC
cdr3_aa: CASSLIDTSGNYGYTF

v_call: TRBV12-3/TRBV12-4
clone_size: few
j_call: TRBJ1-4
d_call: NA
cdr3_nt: TGTGCCAGCAGTTTTCTGGGGGGCGGGAAACTGTTTTTT
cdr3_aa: CASSFLGGGKLFF

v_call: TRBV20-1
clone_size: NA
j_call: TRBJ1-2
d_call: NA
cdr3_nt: TGCAGTGCTAGAGATAACCCACTCTATGGCTACACCTTC
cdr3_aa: CSARDNPLYGYTF

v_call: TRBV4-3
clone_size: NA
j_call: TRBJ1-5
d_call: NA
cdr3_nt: TGCGCCAGCAGCCAAGTTTGGGCAGTCCAAACCGATAGCAATCAGCCCCAGCATTTT
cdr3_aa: CASSQVWAVQTDSNQPQHF